The 15 T cell receptor beta chains reported below all come from one sample, sequenced in a study of early T cells in non-severe SARS-CoV-2 infection. TCRdb passed the 5' RACE reads through MiXCR, listing each CDR3 protein once. The sample gives approximately 97,000 distinct CDR3 sequences, more than 9.5% of which show up once; around 4.3% is in the top ten. The source material was whole blood, sampled at baseline. The source is an adult who was a healthcare worker with PCR-confirmed SARS-CoV-2 infection or an uninfected control (not recorded which).

The chain links TRBV7-8 to TRBJ2-3; D could derive from TRBD1 or TRBD2 (5 bases each). The V and J ends lost 1 base and 0 bases respectively, with 14 bases between them. The CDR3 spans 17 residues. Germline lookup yields CDR1 SGHVS and CDR2 FQNEAQ. The CDR3 region has the DNA TGTGCCAGCAGCTTAGTATCGGGGCAGCCTAGCACAGATACGCAGTATTTT. This encodes CASSLVSGQPSTDTQYF.

J is TRBJ1-5 and V is TRBV6-6, with no clear D. The CDR3 has 12 residues. Deletions cut 5 bases from V and 3 bases from J, with 5 bases between. Germline V gene sequence: CDR1 MNHNY, CDR2 SVGAGI (reference sequence). CDR3 sequence: CASSTPNQPQHF. CDR3 coding DNA: TGTGCCAGCAGTACGCCCAATCAGCCCCAGCATTTT.

J is TRBJ2-7 and V is TRBV7-3; the D is unclear. Germline values: CDR1 SGHTA, CDR2 FQGTGA. CDR3 length: 15 residues. Trimming took off 3 bases at V and 10 bases at J, with 22 bases between the two ends. The DNA of the CDR3 is TGTGCCAGCAGCTTTGCAGGTTCCACCCGCGAGGAACAGTACTTC. Its translation: CASSFAGSTREEQYF.

This clonotype was counted only a few times. The chain combines TRBV27 with TRBJ1-1, with D tentatively TRBD1 (5 bases). The length of the CDR3 is 15 residues. V lost 6 bases to trimming and J lost 0 bases, with 14 bases between them. Per the germline V gene, CDR1 is MNHEY and CDR2 is SMNVEV (reference sequence). CDR3 in amino acids: CASRPTLGVNTEAFF. CDR3 bases: TGTGCCAGCAGACCCACCTTAGGGGTGAACACTGAAGCTTTCTTT.

The chain combines TRBV29-1 with TRBJ1-5; no clear D gene. Trimming removed 6 bases from V and 2 bases from J, with 2 bases in between. CDR3 length equals 10 residues. Germline V lookup: CDR1 SQVTM, CDR2 ANQGSEA. DNA of the CDR3: TGCAGCGTGGGCAATCAGCCCCAGCATTTT. Translating gives CSVGNQPQHF.

This chain joins TRBV21-1 and TRBJ2-7; TRBD1 reflects the table's D call only, with no check against the DNA. TRBV21-1 is a pseudogene segment. The CDR3 has 13 amino acids. The CDR3 nucleotides are TGTGCCAGCAGCAATGACAGACCCCGGAGAGAGTACTTC. This codes for CASSNDRPRREYF.

The rearrangement joins TRBV27 to TRBJ2-7; the D gene is possibly TRBD1 (9 bases). V was clipped by 4 bases and J by 0 bases, with 16 bases between them. From germline, CDR1 is MNHEY and CDR2 SMNVEV (reference sequence). The CDR3 is made up of 16 amino acids. The CDR3 reads CASSSRGGQGSYEQYF. The CDR3 DNA is TGTGCCAGCAGTTCCCGGGGGGGACAGGGCTCCTACGAGCAGTACTTC.

This clonotype was picked up a small number of times. The J gene is TRBJ2-6, the V gene TRBV3-1; D gene uncertain. CDR3 length equals 15 residues. Germline-derived CDR1 and CDR2 are LGHDT and YNNKEL (reference sequence). V lost 4 bases, J lost 0 bases, and 7 bases lay in between. CDR3 nucleotide sequence: TGTGCCAGCAGCCGGCAGCACTCTGGGGCCAACGTCCTGACTTTC. Amino acids: CASSRQHSGANVLTF.

The chain has TRBV28 and TRBJ1-6; D uncertain. The germline CDR1 and CDR2 sequences are MDHEN and SYDVKM. The ends were cut back, 9 bases at V and 9 bases at J, with 18 bases in the middle. This CDR3 is 14 amino acids long. The CDR3 DNA reads as TGTGCCAGTGACGAGATGGGGATTGCTTCACCCCTCCACTTT. Residues: CASDEMGIASPLHF.

At least ten counts were recorded for this clonotype. The V and J genes are TRBV27 and TRBJ2-7; 8 positions agree with TRBD1. This CDR3 contains 13 residues. V dropped 4 bases and J dropped 5; count of bases not matched to a gene: 4. The germline V gene encodes CDR1 MNHEY and CDR2 SMNVEV (reference sequence). CDR3 nucleotides: TGTGCCAGCAGTTCCGTGGACAGGGACGAGCAGTACTTC. Amino acid sequence: CASSSVDRDEQYF.

This clonotype was detected only a few times. The V gene is TRBV29-1, the J gene TRBJ1-1; TRBD1 matches 7 bases. V gave up 7 bases and J gave up 1 base; unmatched junction bases: 6. The CDR3 has 13 residues. Per germline, CDR1 SQVTM and CDR2 ANQGSEA. This chain's CDR3 is CSARTGGNTEAFF. CDR3 nucleotide sequence: TGCAGCGCAAGGACAGGCGGGAACACTGAAGCTTTCTTT.

This clonotype appeared many times. The chain combines TRBV5-4 with TRBJ2-6; the D gene is possibly TRBD2 (5 bases). This CDR3 contains 15 residues. The germline gives CDR1 SGHNT, CDR2 YYREEE (reference sequence). V dropped 4 bases and J dropped 5 bases, with 13 bases sitting between them. The CDR3 DNA reads TGTGCCAGCAGCGTGCAAGGGAGTAGGGCCAACGTCCTGACTTTC. Protein product: CASSVQGSRANVLTF.

This chain connects TRBV5-4 to TRBJ2-7; 7 nucleotides align to TRBD2. CDR3 length: 15 residues. The V gene's germline CDR1 is SGHNT and CDR2 YYREEE (reference sequence). After removal of 4 bases from V and 5 bases from J, the junction contained 12 bases not matched to a gene. The CDR3 spells CASSRLREMGDEQYF. Here the CDR3 DNA reads TGTGCCAGCAGCCGGTTGCGGGAGATGGGGGACGAGCAGTACTTC.

This clonotype was observed a handful of times. V and J are TRBV19 and TRBJ2-7, with D hard to call. The CDR3 loop spans 11 amino acids. The germline gives CDR1 LNHDA, CDR2 SQIVND (reference sequence). Trimming cost V 6 bases and J 6 bases, with 9 bases left between them. The CDR3 region is CASSRFGEQYF. The DNA for the CDR3 is TGTGCCAGTAGCAGGTTCGGCGAGCAGTACTTC.

This clonotype came up many times. V gene TRBV7-4 combines with J gene TRBJ2-2; D unresolved. Germline V gives CDR1 SGHVT, CDR2 SQSDAQ. Trimming removed 1 base at V and 2 bases at J, with 11 bases between. This CDR3 region has 16 residues. The CDR3 reads CASSLDGSTNTGELFF. In nucleotides, the CDR3 is TGTGCCAGCAGCTTAGATGGGTCGACCAACACCGGGGAGCTGTTTTTT.